What follows are 9 T cell receptor beta chains derived from one specimen sequenced in a study of PD-L1 blockade in urothelial cancer. Clones were sequenced by immunoSEQ multiplex PCR, and TCRdb holds only the in-frame ones, with some missing. The profile shows more than 60,000 clones, more than 70% of them singletons. Time point in this sample: peripheral blood 6 weeks after treatment start. The sample was PBMCs, taken around atezolizumab (anti-PD-L1) treatment. The receptors were sampled from a man aged 60 to 69 with urothelial cancer.

The chain joins TRBV12-5 to TRBJ1-3, with a weak D call TRBD1 (5 bases). This CDR3 is 14 amino acids long. Trimming left V 4 bases short and J 3 bases short, with 10 bases between. Germline values: CDR1 LGHNT, CDR2 FRNRAP. CDR3: CASGYQGNGNTIYF. DNA of the CDR3: TGTGCTAGTGGTTACCAGGGAAATGGAAACACCATATATTTT.

The chain recombines TRBV2 with TRBJ2-4, with TRBD1 matching 7 bases. Trimming took 7 bases from V and 3 from J; bases not matched to a gene: 9. CDR1 and CDR2 from the germline V gene are SNHLY and FYNNEI. This CDR3 region has 15 residues. The CDR3 nucleotides are TGTGCCAGCATTATGACAGGGATTGGCAAAAACATTCAGTACTTC. As protein: CASIMTGIGKNIQYF.

The chain combines TRBV2 with TRBJ2-7; 15 bases agree with TRBD2. Germline V gene data show CDR1 as SNHLY and CDR2 as FYNNEI. V dropped 9 bases and J dropped 5; count of bases not matched to a gene: 2. The CDR3 contains 13 residues. CDR3 amino acids: CASRTSGRDEQYF. The DNA for the CDR3 is TGTGCCAGTCGGACTAGCGGGAGGGACGAGCAGTACTTC.

This chain uses TRBV11-1 with TRBJ2-1; a weak D match, TRBD2 (6 bases). Germline lookup yields CDR1 SGHAT and CDR2 FQDESV (reference sequence). This CDR3 spans 15 amino acids. Trimming removed 1 base at V and 8 bases at J, with 15 bases between. CDR3 sequence (DNA): TGTGCCAGCAGCTTAGGAACCGGGGGAGGCGATGAGCAGTTCTTC. This codes for CASSLGTGGGDEQFF.

The rearrangement links TRBV7-8 to TRBJ1-3; the D gene is possibly TRBD1 (5 bases). CDR1 and CDR2 from the germline V gene are SGHVS and FQNEAQ. This CDR3 comprises 17 residues. V dropped 3 bases and J dropped 0 bases, with 15 bases sitting between them. CDR3 loop: CASSFQTQGSSGNTIYF. The DNA for the CDR3 is TGTGCCAGCAGCTTCCAGACCCAGGGCTCCTCTGGAAACACCATATATTTT.

The chain joins TRBV4-1 to TRBJ2-7; possibly TRBD2 for D (6 bases). The ends were cut back, 3 bases at V and 2 bases at J, with 11 bases in the middle. The CDR3 runs 14 residues. Germline CDR1 and CDR2: MGHRA and YSYEKL. CDR3 region: CASSQGLSTYEQYF. The CDR3 DNA reads TGCGCCAGCAGCCAGGGACTGAGTACCTACGAGCAGTACTTC.

This clone turned up a few times. CDR3 loop: CASTGREFSGNTIYF. The CDR3 DNA sequence: TGTGCCAGCACCGGACGGGAATTCTCTGGAAACACCATATATTTT. The chain uses TRBV21-1 and TRBJ1-3. TRBV21-1 is assigned pseudogene status. This CDR3 region has 15 residues.

The V and J genes are TRBV7-2 and TRBJ1-1; a possible D gene is TRBD1 (5 bases). The germline V gene has CDR1 SGHTA and CDR2 FQGNSA. The CDR3 has 14 residues. Trimming took off 4 bases at V and 6 bases at J, with 15 bases between the two ends. CDR3 in amino acids: CASSSSDDRAEAFF. The CDR3 DNA sequence: TGTGCCAGCAGCTCATCGGACGACAGAGCTGAAGCTTTCTTT.

V and J are TRBV7-3 and TRBJ2-6; the match to TRBD1 covers 9 bases. Germline CDR1 is SGHTA and CDR2 is FQGTGA. CDR3 length: 17 residues. J gave up 2 bases and V 2 bases, and 4 bases lay outside the gene matches. CDR3 in DNA: TGTGCCAGCAGCTTATGGGACAGGGTGGCTGGGGCCAACGTCCTGACTTTC. It is translated as CASSLWDRVAGANVLTF.